This T cell receptor beta chain emerged from a study of T-cell memory formation after mild COVID-19. Germline lookup yields CDR1 DFQATT and CDR2 SNEGSKA (reference sequence). The V segment lost 0 bases and the J segment 6 bases; nucleotides outside the gene matches: 7. The CDR3 spans 14 residues. Employing constant-segment primers, 5'RACE generated TCR alpha and TCR beta cDNA libraries bearing sample barcodes and UMIs. TCRdb processed the 5' RACE reads anew with MiXCR; each CDR3 protein has one entry. The sample yields 150,000 to 200,000 distinct CDR3 sequences, about 28% seen once. This clonotype was detected only a few times.

This receptor was identified in an adult woman who had mild COVID-19 (a few samples of this study predate the infection). Cell type and time point are not known. The chain recombines TRBV20-1 with TRBJ2-7; 8 bases are a match to TRBD2. Sequencing was done on a sample of PBMCs or a T cell subset sorted from them (not recorded which). CDR3 sequence (DNA): TGCAGTGCTAGAGACCCTAGCGGGCCCTCCGAGCAGTACTTC. It codes for CSARDPSGPSEQYF.